Presented here are 26 T cell receptor beta chains from one specimen sequenced in a study of blood T cells in healthy people across ages. Together with a sample-barcoded 5' primer, a J-beta primer mix was included in a second PCR lasting about 7 to 12 cycles. MiXCR, run by TCRdb on the 5' RACE reads, gives a single entry per CDR3 protein. The data show about 770,000 distinct CDR3 sequences, around 43% seen once. Sequencing was done on a sample of blood. These receptors were obtained from a man in his 60s in good health.

The V gene is TRBV6-5, the J gene TRBJ2-5; TRBD1 matches 8 bases. Unmatched junction bases numbered 5, after V lost 2 bases and J lost 3 bases. The length of the CDR3 is 15 residues. Germline V gives CDR1 MNHEY, CDR2 SVGAGI. The CDR3 loop is CASSYAGTGEETQYF. CDR3 coding DNA: TGTGCCAGCAGTTACGCCGGGACAGGAGAAGAGACCCAGTACTTC.

This clonotype has a handful of counts. The chain links TRBV7-9 to TRBJ2-1; the match to TRBD1 covers 7 bases. Trimming took 4 bases from V and 1 from J; bases not matched to a gene: 4. Germline V gene lookup returns CDR1 SEHNR and CDR2 FQNEAQ (reference sequence). The CDR3 consists of 15 residues. As DNA, the CDR3 is TGTGCCAGCAGCTCCGGGACAGAGTCCTACAATGAGCAGTTCTTC. Its translation is CASSSGTESYNEQFF. The full variable domain, its missing parts supplied by reference TRBV7-9 and TRBJ2-1, is DTGVSQNPRHKITKRGQNVTFRCDPISEHNRLYWYRQTLGQGPEFLTYFQNEAQLEKSRLLSDRFSAERPKGSFSTLEIQRTEQGDSAMYLCASSSGTESYNEQFFGPGTRLTVL.

This chain uses TRBV6-6 with TRBJ2-7, with TRBD2 matching over 7 bases. The CDR3 runs 15 residues. Germline lookup yields CDR1 MNHNY and CDR2 SVGAGI (reference sequence). Unmatched junction bases numbered 13, after V lost 6 bases and J lost 5 bases. The CDR3 region has the DNA TGTGCCAGCAGGACTAAAGGACTAGGAACGGACGAGCAGTACTTC. It is translated as CASRTKGLGTDEQYF.

This chain's CDR3 is CASSSSGAGYTF. In DNA, the CDR3 is TGTGCCAGCAGCTCCAGCGGGGCTGGCTACACCTTC. This rearrangement joins TRBV6-5 to TRBJ1-2, with D tentatively TRBD1 (5 bases). There are 12 residues in the CDR3. Germline V gives CDR1 MNHEY, CDR2 SVGAGI. Deletions cut 6 bases from V and 7 bases from J, with 12 bases between.

The V and J genes are TRBV20-1 and TRBJ2-3, with TRBD1 identical over 9 bases. Germline V gene lookup returns CDR1 DFQATT and CDR2 SNEGSKA (reference sequence). The CDR3 spans 17 residues. With 3 bases clipped from V and 3 bases from J, the junction kept 13 bases outside the gene matches. DNA for the CDR3: TGCAGTGCTAGTTCTGGACAGGGGACAGCAGGGACAGATACGCAGTATTTT. This sequence encodes CSASSGQGTAGTDTQYF.

A few counts support this clonotype. V gene TRBV20-1 combines with J gene TRBJ1-2; D not resolved. Germline V gene lookup returns CDR1 DFQATT and CDR2 SNEGSKA (reference sequence). V was trimmed by 0 bases and J by 10 bases, leaving 9 bases between them. The CDR3 totals 11 residues. CDR3 DNA: TGCAGTGCTAGAGATAGTTTCGACTACACCTTC. It codes for CSARDSFDYTF.

This clonotype was observed a handful of times. This chain joins TRBV10-1 and TRBJ2-7; weak D call: TRBD1 (7 bases). The V end lost 0 bases, the J end lost 7 bases, and 10 bases lay between the germline ends. Germline values: CDR1 WNHNN, CDR2 SYGVQD (reference sequence). CDR3 length equals 13 residues. The CDR3 loop is CASSESGGQEQYF. DNA of the CDR3: TGCGCCAGCAGTGAGTCGGGGGGACAGGAGCAGTACTTC.

This clonotype has only a few counts. The V and J genes are TRBV7-3 and TRBJ2-5, with a tentative D call TRBD2 (6 bases). Judging by the DNA end, TRBJ2-7 fits better; the J call may be wrong. This CDR3 region has 15 residues. Germline values: CDR1 SGHTA, CDR2 FQGTGA. Here the CDR3 reads CASSPQTGAGYEQYF. The CDR3 DNA is TGTGCCAGCAGCCCCCAGACGGGCGCGGGGTACGAGCAGTACTTC.

This clonotype was observed a handful of times. This chain joins TRBV12-3 or TRBV12-4 and TRBJ2-5; 8 nucleotides line up with TRBD2. J gave up 1 base and V 7 bases, and 5 bases lay outside the gene matches. This CDR3 has 14 residues. CDR3 sequence reads: CASTPGGTQETQYF. The CDR3 region has the DNA TGTGCCAGCACCCCGGGGGGGACCCAAGAGACCCAGTACTTC.

This chain connects TRBV9 to TRBJ2-1; 8 nucleotides agree with TRBD2. The V and J ends lost 2 bases and 13 bases, in that order; junction bases with no gene match: 8. CDR1 is SGDLS and CDR2 is YYNGEE in the germline V gene. There are 13 residues in the CDR3. CDR3 coding DNA: TGTGCCAGCAGCGTTTCCCCGGCGGGGGGCCAGTTCTTC. It yields the protein CASSVSPAGGQFF.

The gene calls are TRBV4-3 and TRBJ1-5; D gene ambiguous. V was clipped by 2 bases and J by 7 bases, with 15 bases between them. CDR3 length: 15 amino acids. Germline CDR1 reads LGHNA; CDR2 reads YSLEER. The CDR3 reads CASSQSLLGNQPQHF. The CDR3 DNA reads TGCGCCAGCAGCCAATCCCTCCTGGGAAACCAGCCCCAGCATTTT.

A remark on this clonotype: With a much larger clone just one base away, this may be a read error. The rearrangement uses TRBV20-1 and TRBJ2-1; 7 bases line up with TRBD1. The germline V gene encodes CDR1 DFQATT and CDR2 SNEGSKA (reference sequence). The CDR3 is made up of 13 amino acids. The CDR3 DNA reads TGCAGGGCTAAGCGACAGGGTCTGAATGAGCAGTTCTTC. As protein: CRAKRQGLNEQFF.

This clonotype was counted a few times. V and J are TRBV7-7 and TRBJ2-5; 9 nucleotides align to TRBD1. This CDR3 spans 15 amino acids. The trim removed 4 bases at V and 2 bases at J, leaving 5 bases unmatched. CDR1 is SSHAT and CDR2 is FNYEAQ in the germline V gene (reference sequence). In DNA form, the CDR3 reads TGTGCCAGCAGCTCCGGGACAGGGAGACAAGAGACCCAGTACTTC. Translating it yields CASSSGTGRQETQYF.

The V call is TRBV6-1, the J call TRBJ2-3, with D possibly being TRBD2 (5 bases). The CDR3 covers 11 residues. Germline CDR1 and CDR2: MNHNS and SASEGT. V shed 1 base and J shed 11 bases, with 7 bases lying between them. Here the CDR3 reads CASSEVGMQYF. In nucleotides, the CDR3 is TGTGCCAGCAGTGAAGTCGGGATGCAGTATTTT.

The chain has TRBV15 and TRBJ2-1, with 7 bases aligning to TRBD1. TRBJ2-7 explains the end of the DNA better; the J call may be wrong. Germline lookup yields CDR1 LNHNV and CDR2 YYDKDF (reference sequence). The CDR3 is made up of 18 amino acids. DNA for the CDR3: TGTGCCACCAGCAGCGGGAATTCGGGACAGATACCCTACAATGAGCAGTACTTC. Its protein product is CATSSGNSGQIPYNEQYF.

The rearrangement uses TRBV6-6 and TRBJ1-5, with D unresolved. Germline V gene data show CDR1 as MNHNY and CDR2 as SVGAGI (reference sequence). The CDR3 sequence is 16 residues long. Trimming removed 3 bases at V and 2 bases at J, with 14 bases between. The CDR3 loop is CASSYDGQSGNQPQHF. As DNA, the CDR3 is TGTGCCAGCAGTTATGACGGGCAGTCGGGCAATCAGCCCCAGCATTTT.

The V call is TRBV20-1, the J call TRBJ1-2, with 7 bases aligning to TRBD1. This CDR3 spans 14 amino acids. Germline assignment: CDR1 DFQATT and CDR2 SNEGSKA (reference sequence). The V segment lost 3 bases and the J segment 0 bases; nucleotides outside the gene matches: 4. The DNA of the CDR3 is TGCAGTGCTAGGAGACAGGGAGCTAACTATGGCTACACCTTC. Translating it yields CSARRQGANYGYTF.

This chain links TRBV11-2 with TRBJ2-3, with 12 bases fitting TRBD2. The germline gives CDR1 SGHAT, CDR2 FQNNGV. After removal of 4 bases from V and 3 bases from J, the junction contained 2 bases not matched to a gene. The CDR3 has 15 residues. CDR3 protein: CASSYTSGGTDTQYF. The CDR3 coding sequence is TGTGCCAGCAGCTATACTAGCGGGGGGACAGATACGCAGTATTTT.

This clonotype was seen more than once but under ten times. The chain carries TRBV12-5 and TRBJ2-2; 10 bases align to TRBD1. The junction had 6 bases not matched to a gene; V was cut back by 6 bases and J by 5 bases. The CDR3 has 15 residues. CDR1 is LGHNT and CDR2 is FRNRAP in the germline V gene. In DNA form, the CDR3 reads TGTGCTAGTGGACGACAGGGGGCGGGTACCGGGGAGCTGTTTTTT. Amino acid sequence: CASGRQGAGTGELFF.

This clonotype was picked up a small number of times. The rearrangement joins TRBV3-1 to TRBJ2-1; a weak D match, TRBD1 (6 bases). The CDR3 sequence is 13 residues long. The V gene's germline CDR1 is LGHDT and CDR2 YNNKEL (reference sequence). With 7 bases removed from V and 5 bases from J, the gap between germline ends came to 12 bases. This chain's CDR3 is CASTTGQNNEQFF. CDR3 bases: TGTGCCAGCACCACAGGACAGAACAATGAGCAGTTCTTC.

A note on this clonotype: One end of the junction fails to match germline, which may point to a read error. The chain joins TRBV20-1 to TRBJ2-7; TRBD1 matches at 8 bases. Germline V lookup: CDR1 DFQATT, CDR2 SNEGSKA (reference sequence). The CDR3 totals 14 residues. CDR3 in DNA: TGCGGTGCTTTCCGGGACAGGAGCTCCTACGAGCAGTACTTC. Translation gives CGAFRDRSSYEQYF.

This clonotype was detected a few times. The V call is TRBV6-1, the J call TRBJ2-1, with a possible D match to TRBD2 (6 bases). CDR1 and CDR2 from the germline V gene are MNHNS and SASEGT. The CDR3 is 13 amino acids. Trimming left V 11 bases short and J 4 bases short, with 15 bases between. For the CDR3, the DNA is TGTGCCGCGGGATATCTCACTTACAATGAGCAGTTCTTC. It specifies CAAGYLTYNEQFF.

The rearrangement links TRBV29-1 to TRBJ2-5; tentative D call: TRBD1 (5 bases). The J call may be incorrect, as the DNA end agrees better with TRBJ2-7. CDR3 length equals 13 residues. From germline, CDR1 is SQVTM and CDR2 ANQGSEA. The CDR3 reads CSVVVTETDEQYF. The DNA of the CDR3 is TGCAGCGTTGTCGTTACAGAGACAGACGAGCAGTACTTC.

This rearrangement joins TRBV10-1 to TRBJ2-7, with a possible D match to TRBD2 (5 bases). Trimming took 3 bases from V and 5 from J, leaving 11 bases between them. The CDR3 is 13 amino acids. Germline V gene lookup returns CDR1 WNHNN and CDR2 SYGVQD (reference sequence). The CDR3 loop reads CASSDGGPDEQYF. The CDR3, as DNA: TGCGCCAGCAGTGATGGAGGCCCGGACGAGCAGTACTTC.

The gene calls are TRBV12-3 or TRBV12-4 and TRBJ2-7, with TRBD2 identical over 8 bases. V shed 3 bases and J 1 base; nucleotides not matched to a gene: 5. There are 15 residues in the CDR3. The CDR3 is CASSLSLAGSYEQYF. CDR3 in DNA: TGTGCCAGCAGTTTGTCGCTAGCGGGTTCCTACGAGCAGTACTTC.

This rearrangement joins TRBV20-1 to TRBJ1-2; D might be TRBD1 (5 bases). This CDR3 contains 15 residues. V lost 5 bases, J lost 1 base, and 17 bases lay in between. Germline values: CDR1 DFQATT, CDR2 SNEGSKA (reference sequence). For the CDR3, the DNA is TGCAGTGCTGGGGCTGGAGGAGCTATTAACTATGGCTACACCTTC. It encodes CSAGAGGAINYGYTF.